The subject of this entry is one TCR beta chain. The data derive from a study of T cell changes during pregnancy in multiple sclerosis. V trimming: 3 bases; J trimming: 3 bases; junction bases outside the gene matches: 3. The CDR3 has 14 amino acids. Germline CDR1 is SGDLS and CDR2 is YYNGEE. Measured with immunoSEQ multiplex PCR; TCRdb has only the in-frame clones, and not every one. The sample yields approximately 50,000 clones, around 94% seen once. Specimen: CD4+ T cells from peripheral blood mononuclear cells, collected in the third trimester of pregnancy. This chain joins TRBV9 and TRBJ2-7; 10 nucleotides match TRBD1. The sequence was collected from a female donor with multiple sclerosis, enrolled in a pregnancy study. CDR3: CASSARTGGYEQYF. The CDR3 nucleotides read TGTGCCAGCAGCGCCAGGACAGGGGGCTACGAGCAGTACTTC.